Listed below are T cell receptor beta chains from one sample, sequenced in a study of PD-1 blockade in classical Hodgkin lymphoma. Sequenced by immunoSEQ multiplex PCR; TCRdb stores in-frame clones only, minus some. The table shows tens of thousands of clones, with under 95% occurring only once. Sequences were derived from peripheral blood mononuclear cells (PBMCs), sampled at baseline. These receptors were taken from a human donor with classical Hodgkin lymphoma. CDR3s include the opening cysteine and the closing phenylalanine or tryptophan. D genes are given only for firm matches. Clone size is stated in some rows and not others, as once, few, many or a class when expanded.

>TRBD1|TRBV9|TRBJ2-7|.
CASSGGRGTGSYEQYF
TGTGCCAGCAGCGGGGGTAGGGGGACAGGCTCCTACGAGCAGTACTTC
>TRBD2|TRBV18|TRBJ2-3|.
CASSRKREGQGGTDTQYF
TGTGCCAGCTCACGCAAGCGGGAGGGCCAAGGGGGCACAGATACGCAGTATTTT
>TRBD2|TRBV5-5|TRBJ2-1|.
CASTVRTSGGSNEQFF
TGTGCCAGCACAGTCCGGACTAGCGGGGGAAGTAATGAGCAGTTCTTC
>TRBD1|TRBV6-1|TRBJ2-7|few
CASTAGTGPYEQYF
TGTGCCAGCACCGCCGGGACAGGGCCCTACGAGCAGTACTTC
>.|TRBV7-9|TRBJ2-7|.
CASSTVGTASYEQYF
TGTGCCAGCAGCACCGTGGGGACGGCCTCCTACGAGCAGTACTTC
>.|TRBV6-6|TRBJ1-6|.
CASSYDGENSPLHF
TGTGCCAGCAGTTACGACGGGGAAAATTCACCCCTCCACTTT
>.|TRBV7-3|TRBJ1-1|.
CASSFEGRPVTEAFF
TGTGCCAGCAGCTTCGAGGGACGTCCGGTGACTGAAGCTTTCTTT
>TRBD2|TRBV5-1|TRBJ2-7|.
CASSDRNLAGVPYEQYF
TGCGCCAGCAGCGATAGGAATCTAGCGGGAGTTCCCTACGAGCAGTACTTC
>TRBD1|TRBV6-5|TRBJ2-1|.
CASSYSYGTGEQFF
TGTGCCAGCAGTTACTCTTATGGGACAGGTGAGCAGTTCTTC
>TRBD2|TRBV11-2|TRBJ2-3|.
CASSLGPLRGGRSTDTQYF
TGTGCCAGCAGCTTAGGGCCCCTCCGCGGGGGGAGAAGCACAGATACGCAGTATTTT